The 20 T cell receptor beta chains given below trace back to one sample, sequenced in a study of regulatory T cells in long-lasting Graves disease (TCRdb year 2021). Receptors were amplified or captured by multiplex PCR. These reads were obtained on an Illumina HiSeq 4000. TCR beta libraries were built with iRepertoire HTBI primers and Arm-PCR amplification of CDR3 regions. TCRdb trimmed the raw reads at Q25, called clones with MiXCR and kept productive beta chains. Every CDR3 protein is listed once, alongside the most common genes and DNA of its rows. For this sample there are a few hundred thousand distinct CDR3 sequences; around 17% appear just once. 20% to 25% of the sample comes from the top ten. Taken with the paper, the label for time point translates to: newly diagnosed GD, antithyroid drugs for less than 3 months. RNA was extracted from PBMCs in TRIzol for both TCR sequencing and RNA sequencing.

These data were also filed under a second study, of T cells in Graves' hyperthyroidism and ophthalmopathy.

Here the sequenced sample was peripheral blood mononuclear cells (PBMCs), taken at new diagnosis, from a patient treated with antithyroid drugs. Source of these receptors: a young woman with Graves disease. Donor details come from another sample of the same person, matched by shared clones.

The sample holds many counts of this clonotype. V and J are TRBV2 and TRBJ2-1, with TRBD2 identical over 11 bases. CDR1 and CDR2 (germline): SNHLY, FYNNEI. J gave up 3 bases and V 6 bases, and 4 bases lay outside the gene matches. This CDR3 has 15 amino acids. CDR3 sequence: CASRLTSGVYNEQFF. CDR3 nucleotide sequence: TGTGCCAGCAGACTGACTAGCGGGGTCTACAATGAGCAGTTCTTC. Full variable domain (outside the CDR3, taken from reference TRBV2 and TRBJ2-1): EPEVTQTPSHQVTQMGQEVILRCVPISNHLYFYWYRQILGQKVEFLVSFYNNEISEKSEIFDDQFSVERPDGSNFTLKIRSTKLEDSAMYFCASRLTSGVYNEQFFGPGTRLTVL.

This clonotype was picked up many times. Since no conserved phenylalanine or tryptophan closes the CDR3, a read error is the likely cause. No DNA is shown, since the ends of the CDR3 on it are uncertain; the CDR3 is the one TCRdb lists. The J gene is TRBJ2-1, the V gene TRBV28. The CDR3 has 13 residues if both end residues are counted. Per the germline V gene, CDR1 is MDHEN and CDR2 is SYDVKM. The CDR3 spells CASSLPNPLSIQI.

This clonotype has a count of ten or more. This chain joins TRBV28 and TRBJ2-1, with unresolved D. This CDR3 contains 13 residues. The germline V gene encodes CDR1 MDHEN and CDR2 SYDVKM. Trimming removed 5 bases at V and 5 bases at J, with 10 bases between. The CDR3 reads CASSPDFNNEQFF. In nucleotides, the CDR3 is TGTGCCAGCAGTCCCGACTTCAACAATGAGCAGTTCTTC.

This clonotype has only a few counts. A read error is likely, as this CDR3 ends without the conserved phenylalanine or tryptophan. This rearrangement joins TRBV28 to TRBJ2-5; TRBD2 aligns across 9 bases. With 4 bases clipped from V and 5 bases from J, the junction kept 8 bases outside the gene matches. CDR1 is MDHEN, CDR2 SYDVKM, per germline. The CDR3 length is 15 residues. Here the CDR3 DNA reads TGTGCCAGCAGTTCCCAACTAGCGGGCGCGGAGACCCAGTACCTC. Translated, it gives CASSSQLAGAETQYL.

This clonotype has ten or more counts. The V gene is TRBV12-3 or TRBV12-4, the J gene TRBJ1-5; 8 bases agree with TRBD1. This CDR3 comprises 15 residues. J lost 2 bases, V lost 5 bases, and 5 bases had no gene match. DNA for the CDR3: TGTGCCAGCAGTGACTCAGGGGGCGGCAATCAGCCCCAGCATTTT. This translates into CASSDSGGGNQPQHF.

Regarding this clonotype: One base away lies a much larger clone, so this may be a sequencing read error. J is TRBJ2-1 and V is TRBV27, with 10 bases aligning to TRBD2. Trimming took 5 bases from V and 4 from J; bases not matched to a gene: 5. Germline CDR1 and CDR2: MNHEY and SMNVEV (reference sequence). The CDR3 is 15 amino acids. The CDR3 bases are TGTGCCAGCAGTCATCGAGCGGGAGGGTACAATGAGCAGTTCTTC. Translation gives CASSHRAGGYNEQFF.

The sample holds many counts of this clonotype. This sequence joins TRBV2 and TRBJ1-2, with 7 bases that match TRBD1. V trimming: 3 bases; J trimming: 5 bases; junction bases outside the gene matches: 6. CDR3 length: 14 amino acids. Germline V gene lookup returns CDR1 SNHLY and CDR2 FYNNEI. The CDR3 spells CASSDPDRRYGYTF. The DNA for the CDR3 is TGTGCCAGCAGTGACCCGGACAGGCGGTATGGCTACACCTTC.

This clonotype appeared once. The chain joins TRBV28 to TRBJ2-7; D possibly matches TRBD1 or TRBD2 (5 bases each). CDR1 and CDR2 (germline): MDHEN, SYDVKM. The CDR3 consists of 15 residues. Trimming cost V 2 bases and J 6 bases, with 17 bases left between them. The DNA for the CDR3 is TGTGCCAGCAGTTTAACCCCGGGGCTTGGTAGCGAGCAGTACTTC. This translates into CASSLTPGLGSEQYF.

This clonotype was counted only a few times. This chain's CDR3 is CASSQTGNYGYTF. The CDR3 DNA is TGTGCCAGCAGCCAGACAGGGAACTATGGCTACACCTTC. V gene TRBV7-2 combines with J gene TRBJ1-2, with 7 bases fitting TRBD1. Germline V gene data show CDR1 as SGHTA and CDR2 as FQGNSA. This CDR3 is 13 amino acids long. After removal of 5 bases from V and 2 bases from J, the junction contained 2 bases not matched to a gene.

There are many counts of this clonotype. The rearrangement links TRBV27 to TRBJ1-1; the D gene is possibly TRBD1 (5 bases). The V gene lost 3 bases and the J gene lost 2 bases, with 10 bases spanning the gap. CDR3 length equals 14 residues. Per the germline V gene, CDR1 is MNHEY and CDR2 is SMNVEV (reference sequence). The CDR3 DNA reads TGTGCCAGCAGTTTGGGGGGACTCAACACTGAAGCTTTCTTT. Protein sequence: CASSLGGLNTEAFF.

The J gene is TRBJ2-1, the V gene TRBV6-1; 8 bases fit TRBD1. The CDR3 runs to 14 residues. Germline assignment: CDR1 MNHNS and CDR2 SASEGT. The J segment lost 6 bases and the V segment lost 7 bases, leaving 8 bases of the junction unmatched. In DNA form, the CDR3 reads TGTGCCAGCACCGCCCCCACAGGGGGCAATGAGCAGTTCTTC. This encodes CASTAPTGGNEQFF.

Concerning this clonotype itself: The junction shows a germline mismatch at one end, possibly a read error. This chain uses TRBV3-1 with TRBJ1-2; D is perhaps TRBD1 (6 bases). Germline values: CDR1 LGHDT, CDR2 YNNKEL (reference sequence). This CDR3 has 15 amino acids. CDR3 region: CAGSQAGGRDYGYTF. CDR3 in DNA: TGTGCCGGCAGCCAAGCGGGGGGCAGAGACTATGGCTACACCTTC.

This clonotype was counted ten times or more. The chain recombines TRBV3-1 with TRBJ2-1; D call uncertain. Trimming removed 2 bases at V and 11 bases at J, with 7 bases between. The germline gives CDR1 LGHDT, CDR2 YNNKEL (reference sequence). CDR3 length: 11 residues. The CDR3 DNA is TGTGCCAGCAGCCAAACGGGCCAGCAGTTCTTC. It encodes CASSQTGQQFF.

The chain recombines TRBV28 with TRBJ2-5; D is possibly TRBD2 (7 bases). Germline CDR1 MDHEN, CDR2 SYDVKM. This CDR3 is built from 13 residues. Trimming left V 3 bases short and J 9 bases short, with 14 bases between. Here the CDR3 reads CASSFGTGGPQYF. The CDR3 DNA follows: TGTGCCAGCAGTTTCGGTACCGGGGGGCCCCAGTACTTC.

The V and J genes are TRBV29-1 and TRBJ1-1; no firm D call. Deletions cut 7 bases from V and 0 bases from J, with 6 bases between. Germline assignment: CDR1 SQVTM and CDR2 ANQGSEA. The CDR3 has 11 residues. Here the CDR3 reads CSAALNTEAFF. The DNA of the CDR3 is TGCAGCGCTGCCCTGAACACTGAAGCTTTCTTT. Full variable domain (outside the CDR3, taken from reference TRBV29-1 and TRBJ1-1): SAVISQKPSRDICQRGTSLTIQCQVDSQVTMMFWYRQQPGQSLTLIATANQGSEATYESGFVIDKFPISRPNLTFSTLTVSNMSPEDSSIYLCSAALNTEAFFGQGTRLTVV.

This clonotype appeared many times. The rearrangement links TRBV7-2 to TRBJ2-5; 9 bases line up with TRBD2. Trimming took 1 base from V and 4 from J; bases not matched to a gene: 10. The CDR3 has 17 amino acids. Germline lookup yields CDR1 SGHTA and CDR2 FQGNSA. DNA of the CDR3: TGTGCCAGCAGCTTAGAAGGGGCTAGCGGGACGGGAGAGACCCAGTACTTC. Its translation: CASSLEGASGTGETQYF. The full variable domain, in which reference TRBV7-2 and TRBJ2-5 provide the parts outside the CDR3, is GAGVSQSPSNKVTEKGKDVELRCDPISGHTALYWYRQSLGQGLEFLIYFQGNSAPDKSGLPSDRFSAERTGGSVSTLTIQRTQQEDSAVYLCASSLEGASGTGETQYFGPGTRLLVL.

This clonotype was seen many times. V is TRBV2 and J is TRBJ2-7; 7 nucleotides agree with TRBD1. This CDR3 is 14 amino acids long. CDR1 and CDR2 from the germline V gene are SNHLY and FYNNEI. Trimming took 8 bases from V and 4 from J; bases not matched to a gene: 11. The CDR3 DNA sequence: TGTGCCAGCTTTCGACAGGGCCTTGGTTACGAGCAGTACTTC. Translation gives CASFRQGLGYEQYF.

As for this clonotype: At one of its ends the junction is not consistent with the germline gene, which may arise from a read error. V usage is TRBV7-2 and J usage is TRBJ1-1; D is undetermined. CDR1 is SGHTA, CDR2 FQGNSA, per germline. The CDR3 is made up of 13 amino acids. In DNA, the CDR3 is TGTGCCAGCAGCCCGGACGGGAACACTGGAGCTTTCTTT. It encodes CASSPDGNTGAFF.

In its sample, this clonotype was seen many times. V usage is TRBV7-6 and J usage is TRBJ2-5, with 9 bases matching TRBD1. The J call may be faulty, since TRBJ2-7 better matches the DNA end. The CDR3 runs to 14 residues. Germline CDR1 and CDR2: SGHVS and FNYEAQ. The CDR3 bases are TGTGCCAGCAGCCCCGGGACAGGGTGGTACGAGCAGTACTTC. Its protein is CASSPGTGWYEQYF.

Comments on this clonotype: Given a much more abundant clone one base away, this may be a read error. The chain has TRBV12-3 or TRBV12-4 and TRBJ2-4, with 9 bases identical to TRBD2. This CDR3 region has 15 residues. V was clipped by 5 bases and J by 13 bases; unmatched bases: 15. CDR3 amino acids: CASSRSGSWGNEQYF. The CDR3, as DNA: TGTGCCAGCAGTCGTAGCGGGAGCTGGGGCAATGAGCAGTACTTC.